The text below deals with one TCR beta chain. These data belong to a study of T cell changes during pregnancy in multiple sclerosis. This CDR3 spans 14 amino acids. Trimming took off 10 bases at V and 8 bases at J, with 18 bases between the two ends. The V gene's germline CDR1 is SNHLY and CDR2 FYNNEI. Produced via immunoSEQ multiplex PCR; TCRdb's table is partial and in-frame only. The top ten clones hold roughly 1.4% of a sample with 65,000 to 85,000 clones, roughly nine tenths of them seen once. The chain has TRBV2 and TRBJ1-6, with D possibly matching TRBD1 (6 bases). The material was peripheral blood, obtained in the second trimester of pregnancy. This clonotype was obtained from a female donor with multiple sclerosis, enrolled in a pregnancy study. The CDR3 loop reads CATRQALTDSPLHF. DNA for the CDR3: TGTGCCACCAGACAGGCCTTAACCGATTCACCCCTCCACTTT. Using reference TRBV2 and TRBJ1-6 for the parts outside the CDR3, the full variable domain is EPEVTQTPSHQVTQMGQEVILRCVPISNHLYFYWYRQILGQKVEFLVSFYNNEISEKSEIFDDQFSVERPDGSNFTLKIRSTKLEDSAMYFCATRQALTDSPLHFGNGTRLTVT.